Below, one T cell receptor beta chain is given with its context. This specimen includes other DNA sequences encoding the same CDR3. V lost 4 bases, J lost 3 bases, and 7 bases lay in between. The CDR3 extends over 12 amino acids. The data were obtained in a study of blood T cell repertoires in COVID-19. Background on the study: Samples came from the United States, Italy and Spain, spanning acute and convalescent COVID-19. Nucleic acid was either cDNA or gDNA, and it came from T cells, B-cell-depleted T cells, or PBMCs.

Authors' data handling: It was from reference gene primer amplification that nucleated cell counts were estimated. The protocol was immunoSEQ multiplex PCR, while the TCRdb copy is restricted to in-frame clones and leaves out a portion. That table furnishes V, J and clone size, whereas the DNA furnished D and trimming. The sample shows 150,000 to 200,000 clones, 90% of them seen only once. The sample consisted of peripheral blood. V is TRBV12-3 or TRBV12-4 and J is TRBJ2-7; a possible D gene is TRBD1 (6 bases). The receptor was derived from a man in his sixties with active or convalescent COVID-19. The CDR3 spells CASSSQGYEQYF. In nucleotides, the CDR3 is TGTGCCAGCAGTTCACAGGGCTACGAGCAGTACTTC.